The next 10 T cell receptor beta chains were all read from a single sample in a study of cytomegalovirus exposure and HLA in healthy donors. Primers included in the PCR were 60 Vbeta and 13 Jbeta primers. Method: immunoSEQ multiplex PCR; TCRdb's copy keeps in-frame clones and lacks some. The sample holds about 82,000 clones, around 77% seen once. Material for sequencing was PBMCs. The receptor source for this set is a man aged 45-65 years in good health and CMV-seronegative.

V usage is TRBV27 and J usage is TRBJ1-5; TRBD1 matches 9 bases. The CDR3 sequence is 15 residues long. V trimming: 6 bases; J trimming: 1 base; junction bases outside the gene matches: 4. Germline-derived CDR1 and CDR2 are MNHEY and SMNVEV (reference sequence). The CDR3 loop reads CASRMDRGSNQPQHF. CDR3 in DNA: TGTGCCAGCAGAATGGACAGGGGAAGCAATCAGCCCCAGCATTTT.

Only a few counts were recorded for this clone. The rearrangement uses TRBV6-1 and TRBJ1-6; D not resolved. The CDR3 contains 12 residues. V was cut by 5 bases and J by 7 bases, with 6 bases left in between. Germline CDR1 reads MNHNS; CDR2 reads SASEGT. CDR3 protein: CASSYSNSPLHF. In nucleotides, the CDR3 is TGTGCCAGCAGTTATTCGAATTCACCCCTCCACTTT.

V is TRBV4-2 and J is TRBJ2-7; the D gene is possibly TRBD1 (6 bases). The germline CDR1 and CDR2 sequences are LGHNA and YNFKEQ. This CDR3 is 14 amino acids long. The germline V and J ends were trimmed by 5 bases and 1 base, with 12 bases remaining between them. This CDR3 is CASSLVGASYEQYF. The CDR3 DNA is TGTGCCAGCAGCTTAGTGGGGGCTTCCTACGAGCAGTACTTC.

This chain links TRBV2 with TRBJ2-5, with 9 bases matching TRBD2. V dropped 5 bases and J dropped 1; count of bases not matched to a gene: 8. This CDR3 has 16 residues. The germline V gene has CDR1 SNHLY and CDR2 FYNNEI. The CDR3 spells CASSPGSGGLQETQYF. DNA of the CDR3: TGTGCCAGCAGTCCGGGGAGCGGGGGGCTCCAAGAGACCCAGTACTTC.

J is TRBJ2-2 and V is TRBV19, with D possibly matching TRBD1 (5 bases). Trimming left V 3 bases short and J 1 base short, with 15 bases between. Germline CDR1 and CDR2: LNHDA and SQIVND (reference sequence). CDR3 length: 17 residues. For the CDR3, the DNA is TGTGCCAGTAGTATTCCGTTTCAACAGGTGAACACCGGGGAGCTGTTTTTT. Amino acids: CASSIPFQQVNTGELFF.

The chain links TRBV5-1 to TRBJ2-2; weak D call: TRBD1 (6 bases). Trimming removed 5 bases at V and 0 bases at J, with 11 bases between. The CDR3 is made up of 15 amino acids. Germline values: CDR1 SGHRS, CDR2 YFSETQ. CDR3 in DNA: TGCGCCAGCAGGGGGGACATAGCGAACACCGGGGAGCTGTTTTTT. Protein product: CASRGDIANTGELFF. Drawing the rest from reference TRBV5-1 and TRBJ2-2, the complete variable domain is KAGVTQTPRYLIKTRGQQVTLSCSPISGHRSVSWYQQTPGQGLQFLFEYFSETQRNKGNFPGRFSGRQFSNSRSEMNVSTLELGDSALYLCASRGDIANTGELFFGEGSRLTVL.

The chain links TRBV10-3 to TRBJ1-6, with D unclear. V gave up 5 bases and J gave up 6 bases, with 11 bases separating them. The CDR3 contains 14 residues. Germline CDR1 reads ENHRY; CDR2 reads SYGVKD. The CDR3 region has the DNA TGTGCCATCAGTACCGGGAGCATTAATTCACCCCTCCACTTT. Amino acids: CAISTGSINSPLHF.

This clone was seen a handful of times. The gene calls are TRBV15 and TRBJ2-5; tentative D call: TRBD1 (5 bases). CDR1 is LNHNV and CDR2 is YYDKDF in the germline V gene (reference sequence). V lost 0 bases and J 5 bases, leaving 13 bases between the germline ends. CDR3 size: 15 residues. This chain's CDR3 is CATSRDPSGLETQYF. CDR3 nucleotides: TGTGCCACCAGCAGAGATCCGTCAGGGCTTGAGACCCAGTACTTC.

The chain has TRBV5-1 and TRBJ2-3; 9 bases match TRBD2. V lost 0 bases and J lost 8; bases outside the gene matches: 7. This CDR3 is built from 15 residues. The germline V gene has CDR1 SGHRS and CDR2 YFSETQ. CDR3 nucleotide sequence: TGCGCCAGCAGCTTGGTTGCGGGGGGGCCTGGTACGCAGTATTTT. It specifies CASSLVAGGPGTQYF.

The chain joins TRBV2 to TRBJ2-1; D might be TRBD2 (7 bases). Germline values: CDR1 SNHLY, CDR2 FYNNEI. With 2 bases removed from V and 3 bases from J, the gap between germline ends came to 11 bases. The CDR3 runs 15 residues. CDR3: CASSELRGLYNEQFF. In nucleotides, the CDR3 is TGTGCCAGCAGTGAATTGCGGGGGCTCTACAATGAGCAGTTCTTC.